A selection of T cell receptor beta chains follows, all from one sample in a study of OX40 agonist ivuxolimab in advanced cancers. Sequencing used immunoSEQ multiplex PCR; TCRdb keeps in-frame clones, though not all of them. Here the sample spans some 40,000 clones, about 94% being singletons. Sequenced here: CD4+ or CD8+ T cells sorted from blood, sampled in a trial of the OX40 agonist ivuxolimab. These receptors came from an adult with an advanced solid tumor such as melanoma, head and neck, liver or kidney cancer. The CDR3 runs from the conserved cysteine through the conserved F or W. The D gene is left open where the match is weak. The listing skips clone size in some rows; elsewhere it reads once, few, many or a size class.

len	v_gene	abundance	j_gene	d_gene	CDR3aa	CDR3nt
14	TRBV19	few	TRBJ1-1	-	CASSNPLRNTEAFF	TGTGCCAGTAGCAACCCCTTACGGAACACTGAAGCTTTCTTT
14	TRBV5-1	-	TRBJ2-7	-	CASSPAGTSYEQYF	TGCGCCAGCAGCCCAGCCGGGACAAGCTACGAGCAGTACTTC
15	TRBV6-5	-	TRBJ2-7	-	CASRPLAPSSYEQYF	TGTGCCAGCAGGCCACTAGCACCTAGCTCCTACGAGCAGTACTTC
15	TRBV7-8	-	TRBJ1-3	-	CASLVAEDSGNTIYF	TGTGCCAGCCTCGTCGCAGAGGACTCTGGAAACACCATATATTTT
10	TRBV6-5	-	TRBJ2-5	-	CASSYPTQYF	TGTGCCAGCAGTTACCCCACCCAGTACTTC
14	TRBV5-1	once	TRBJ2-7	-	CASSLGLGGYEQYF	TGCGCCAGCAGCTTGGGCCTAGGTGGCTACGAGCAGTACTTC
12	TRBV4-1	-	TRBJ2-7	-	CASSQDLHEQYF	TGCGCCAGCAGCCAAGATCTCCACGAGCAGTACTTC
14	TRBV6-6	-	TRBJ2-3	TRBD1	CASSYLGQGDTQYF	TGTGCCAGCAGTTACCTCGGACAGGGGGATACGCAGTATTTT
15	TRBV6-1	-	TRBJ1-2	TRBD1	CATQSFRDRGYGYTF	TGTGCCACCCAATCATTCCGGGACAGGGGCTATGGCTACACCTTC
14	TRBV5-4	-	TRBJ2-7	-	CASSLGGSSYEQYF	TGTGCCAGCAGCTTAGGGGGTAGCTCCTACGAGCAGTACTTC
14	TRBV19	-	TRBJ2-3	-	CASKMAGGTDTQYF	TGTGCCTCCAAAATGGCAGGCGGCACAGATACGCAGTATTTT
12	TRBV6-6	-	TRBJ2-1	-	CASSYLGYEQFF	TGTGCCAGCAGTTACCTCGGTTATGAGCAGTTCTTC
16	TRBV28	-	TRBJ2-5	TRBD2	CASSLLLAGVGETQYF	TGTGCCAGCAGTTTACTACTAGCGGGAGTAGGGGAGACCCAGTACTTC
11	TRBV30	-	TRBJ2-7	TRBD1	CAWGTGKEQYF	TGTGCCTGGGGGACAGGGAAGGAGCAGTACTTC
13	TRBV19	-	TRBJ2-7	-	CASSFGDLYEQYF	TGTGCCAGTAGTTTCGGAGACCTCTACGAGCAGTACTTC
15	TRBV6-5	-	TRBJ2-7	-	CASSLRKWGRYEQYF	TGTGCCAGCAGTCTACGGAAGTGGGGGCGATACGAGCAGTACTTC
17	TRBV27	-	TRBJ1-2	TRBD1	CASSFVGGQLRLYGYTF	TGTGCCAGCAGTTTTGTTGGGGGACAGCTCCGTCTCTATGGCTACACCTTC
15	TRBV4-1	-	TRBJ1-3	-	CASSQPRVSGNTIYF	TGCGCCAGCAGCCAACCCAGGGTCTCTGGAAACACCATATATTTT
15	TRBV28	-	TRBJ2-7	-	CASSGIERPPYEQYF	TGTGCCAGCAGTGGGATAGAGAGGCCGCCCTACGAGCAGTACTTC
16	TRBV28	-	TRBJ2-3	TRBD2	CASSPGGGGITDTQYF	TGTGCCAGCAGTCCCGGGGGGGGAGGAATTACAGATACGCAGTATTTT
15	TRBV7-9	-	TRBJ2-1	TRBD2	CASSPTGLPPDEQFF	TGTGCCAGCAGCCCGACGGGACTACCCCCGGATGAGCAGTTCTTC
15	TRBV6-4	-	TRBJ2-7	-	CASRMVADETYEQYF	TGTGCCAGCAGGATGGTAGCGGACGAGACCTACGAGCAGTACTTC
16	TRBV9	-	TRBJ1-2	TRBD1	CASSAGGQGAGYGYTF	TGTGCCAGCAGCGCCGGCGGACAGGGGGCGGGCTATGGCTACACCTTC
16	TRBV4-1	-	TRBJ1-5	TRBD1	CASSREDRGSNQPQHF	TGCGCCAGCAGCCGCGAGGACAGGGGGAGCAATCAGCCCCAGCATTTT
16	TRBV5-1	once	TRBJ2-7	-	CASSPGRASADYEQYF	TGCGCCAGCAGCCCGGGACGTGCGTCGGCGGACTACGAGCAGTACTTC
14	TRBV5-1	-	TRBJ2-7	TRBD1	CASSLGDSSYEQYF	TGCGCCAGCAGCTTGGGGGACAGCTCCTACGAGCAGTACTTC